The 26 T cell receptor beta chains below were found in one sample sequenced in a study of T cell responses to AZD1222 COVID-19 vaccine (dated by TCRdb to about 2021). Library preparation used the immunoSEQ multiplex PCR assay. The immuneACCESS repertoire file appears here via TCRdb, limited to in-frame rearrangements. These files lack a portion of the clones; in checked studies, under half of the deficit traces to unresolved V genes, and the cause of the others is not known. In this sample the table shows 100,000 to 150,000 clones, approximately 89% of which occur a single time. Jointly, the top ten make up roughly 10% of the sample. Reading the label with the study, this specimen's time point is: baseline before first vaccination. The sample here was peripheral blood, taken on day 0 of AZD1222 vaccination. Receptor source: an adult in good health.

This sequence joins TRBV6-1 and TRBJ1-1; perhaps TRBD1 as D (5 bases). The CDR3 contains 13 residues. CDR1 and CDR2 from the germline V gene are MNHNS and SASEGT. Trimming left V 3 bases short and J 4 bases short, with 9 bases between. The CDR3 spells CASSETRVTEAFF. DNA of the CDR3: TGTGCCAGCAGTGAGACCAGGGTCACTGAAGCTTTCTTT.

This clone was seen once. J is TRBJ1-1 and V is TRBV10-3; D is unclear. Germline V gives CDR1 ENHRY, CDR2 SYGVKD. Trimming cost V 7 bases and J 1 base, with 10 bases left between them. The CDR3 totals 13 residues. The CDR3 DNA reads as TGTGCCATCACCCGGACGGGGAACACTGAAGCTTTCTTT. As protein: CAITRTGNTEAFF.

The J gene is TRBJ2-2, the V gene TRBV28; possible D gene TRBD2, 5 bases. The germline V and J ends were trimmed by 7 bases and 6 bases, with 12 bases remaining between them. Germline CDR1 and CDR2: MDHEN and SYDVKM. The CDR3 extends over 13 amino acids. The CDR3 nucleotides read TGTGCCAGCATTGCGGACGGGGCCGGGGAGCTGTTTTTT. Protein product: CASIADGAGELFF.

V usage is TRBV2 and J usage is TRBJ2-5; D uncertain. The CDR3 extends over 13 amino acids. Germline V gene data show CDR1 as SNHLY and CDR2 as FYNNEI. The V gene lost 3 bases and the J gene lost 5 bases, with 10 bases spanning the gap. This CDR3 reads CASSDIRAETQYF. CDR3 nucleotide sequence: TGTGCCAGCAGTGATATTAGGGCGGAGACCCAGTACTTC. Combining the CDR3 with reference TRBV2 and TRBJ2-5 gives the whole variable domain EPEVTQTPSHQVTQMGQEVILRCVPISNHLYFYWYRQILGQKVEFLVSFYNNEISEKSEIFDDQFSVERPDGSNFTLKIRSTKLEDSAMYFCASSDIRAETQYFGPGTRLLVL.

In this sample, this clone turned up a few times. V is TRBV3-1 (or the pseudogene TRBV3-2) and J is TRBJ1-3; D not resolved. V was cut by 4 bases and J by 0 bases, with 10 bases left in between. The CDR3 runs 15 residues. Germline V CDR1 and CDR2: LGHDT, YNNKEL (reference sequence). The CDR3 DNA reads as TGTGCCAGCAGCCTTGCCCGGTTCTCTGGAAACACCATATATTTT. Translation gives CASSLARFSGNTIYF.

The chain links TRBV7-2 to TRBJ2-2, with D perhaps matching TRBD2 (6 bases). V lost 5 bases, J lost 0 bases, and 22 bases lay in between. Germline V lookup: CDR1 SGHTA, CDR2 FQGNSA. The length of the CDR3 is 19 residues. CDR3 in DNA: TGTGCCAGCAGCCCCAGGCCCCCCGGGACTTTTGCGAACACCGGGGAGCTGTTTTTT. Its translation: CASSPRPPGTFANTGELFF.

This chain joins TRBV14 and TRBJ1-2; 8 bases line up with TRBD1. Germline V gives CDR1 SGHDN, CDR2 FVKESK. V lost 0 bases to trimming and J lost 5 bases; unmatched junction nucleotides: 5. This CDR3 is 15 amino acids long. The DNA of the CDR3 is TGTGCCAGCAGCCAAGATGCAGGGGGCATTTATGGCTACACCTTC. Translated: CASSQDAGGIYGYTF.

The V and J genes are TRBV6-5 and TRBJ1-1, with 7 bases lining up with TRBD1. Germline V gene lookup returns CDR1 MNHEY and CDR2 SVGAGI. Unmatched junction bases numbered 8, after V lost 7 bases and J lost 0 bases. The CDR3 spans 15 residues. The CDR3 loop reads CASTKRDSMNTEAFF. The CDR3, as DNA: TGTGCCAGCACCAAAAGGGACAGCATGAACACTGAAGCTTTCTTT.

This chain links TRBV24-1 with TRBJ2-5, with TRBD1 matching over 10 bases. CDR1 is KGHDR and CDR2 is SFDVKD in the germline V gene. The CDR3 covers 15 residues. V trimming: 3 bases; J trimming: 4 bases; junction bases outside the gene matches: 4. CDR3 bases: TGTGCCACCAGTGATACCGGGACAGGGGTAGAGACCCAGTACTTC. It codes for CATSDTGTGVETQYF.

The genes are TRBV23-1 and TRBJ1-1; D remains unclear. TRBV23-1 is given ORF status, its function remaining uncertain. The V end was cut by 3 bases, the J end by 4 bases, with 21 bases between. CDR3 length equals 17 residues. CDR3 sequence (DNA): TGCGCCAGCAGTCACACCCTCGGGGAGGTGGCGTCCACTGAAGCTTTCTTT. This codes for CASSHTLGEVASTEAFF.

The chain links TRBV5-6 to TRBJ2-1; possibly TRBD2 for D (6 bases). CDR3 length: 14 amino acids. Trimming stripped 0 bases from V and 8 bases from J, with 12 bases between. The germline V gene encodes CDR1 SGHDT and CDR2 YYEEEE. The CDR3 sequence is CASSLGLVNDEQFF. In DNA, the CDR3 is TGTGCCAGCAGCTTGGGACTAGTTAACGATGAGCAGTTCTTC. Combining the CDR3 with reference TRBV5-6 and TRBJ2-1 gives the whole variable domain DAGVTQSPTHLIKTRGQQVTLRCSPKSGHDTVSWYQQALGQGPQFIFQYYEEEERQRGNFPDRFSGHQFPNYSSELNVNALLLGDSALYLCASSLGLVNDEQFFGPGTRLTVL.

CDR3 sequence (DNA): TGCGCCAGTACAGGGGGGAGTAATCAGCCCCAGCATTTT. It encodes CASTGGSNQPQHF. The chain links TRBV10-2 to TRBJ1-5; 8 positions match TRBD1. The CDR3 covers 13 residues. V shed 9 bases, J shed 4 bases, and the junction held 5 bases outside the gene matches. The V gene's germline CDR1 is WSHSY and CDR2 SAAADI.

This clone has a handful of counts. The chain combines TRBV28 with TRBJ2-7; 8 nucleotides line up with TRBD1. CDR3 length equals 16 residues. The J segment lost 1 base and the V segment lost 4 bases, leaving 9 bases of the junction unmatched. Germline V lookup: CDR1 MDHEN, CDR2 SYDVKM. The CDR3 DNA sequence: TGTGCCAGCAGTTCCCCGGCCGGACAGGGATCCTACGAGCAGTACTTC. Translated: CASSSPAGQGSYEQYF.

This clone has only one observation. The chain links TRBV5-6 to TRBJ1-2, with 7 bases aligning to TRBD1. The germline CDR1 and CDR2 sequences are SGHDT and YYEEEE. The J segment lost 8 bases and the V segment lost 4 bases, leaving 11 bases of the junction unmatched. CDR3 length equals 14 residues. The DNA for the CDR3 is TGTGCCAGCAGCCACGACAGGGCAATTGACGGCTACACCTTC. Its protein product is CASSHDRAIDGYTF.

This chain links TRBV2 with TRBJ2-2; TRBD1 matches 7 bases. This CDR3 comprises 15 residues. Germline values: CDR1 SNHLY, CDR2 FYNNEI. The J segment lost 5 bases and the V segment lost 0 bases, leaving 3 bases of the junction unmatched. CDR3 protein: CASSEAGGRTGELFF. The CDR3 coding sequence is TGTGCCAGCAGTGAAGCAGGGGGCAGAACCGGGGAGCTGTTTTTT.

The chain is built from TRBV10-2 and TRBJ1-2; D is perhaps TRBD1 (5 bases). Germline loops: CDR1 WSHSY, CDR2 SAAADI. CDR3 size: 13 residues. Trimming removed 6 bases from V and 1 base from J, with 9 bases in between. The CDR3 spells CASSAGINYGYTF. As DNA, the CDR3 is TGCGCCAGCAGCGCAGGGATTAACTATGGCTACACCTTC.

This chain links TRBV2 with TRBJ2-5; D is unresolved. Germline values: CDR1 SNHLY, CDR2 FYNNEI. V was shortened by 7 bases and J by 2 bases, with 17 bases between the two germline ends. The CDR3 has 15 residues. CDR3 in amino acids: CASTPHRAAQETQYF. As DNA, the CDR3 is TGTGCCAGCACCCCGCATCGGGCAGCTCAAGAGACCCAGTACTTC. Full variable domain (rest looked up from reference TRBV2 and TRBJ2-5): EPEVTQTPSHQVTQMGQEVILRCVPISNHLYFYWYRQILGQKVEFLVSFYNNEISEKSEIFDDQFSVERPDGSNFTLKIRSTKLEDSAMYFCASTPHRAAQETQYFGPGTRLLVL.

The chain links TRBV9 to TRBJ2-1, with 9 positions matching TRBD1. The CDR3 has 14 residues. The V and J ends lost 3 bases and 10 bases, in that order; junction bases with no gene match: 8. Germline CDR1 is SGDLS and CDR2 is YYNGEE. The CDR3 DNA is TGTGCCAGCAGCGCAGGGACAGGGACGTCCGAGCAGTTCTTC. The encoded protein is CASSAGTGTSEQFF.

This rearrangement joins TRBV6-2 or TRBV6-3 to TRBJ2-1; D gene uncertain. V lost 2 bases and J 1 base, leaving 9 bases between the germline ends. CDR3 length: 15 amino acids. Germline CDR1 and CDR2: MNHEY and SVGEGT. CDR3 DNA: TGTGCCAGCAGTTACAGGTCAAATTCCTACAATGAGCAGTTCTTC. Its translation is CASSYRSNSYNEQFF.

This chain uses TRBV4-3 with TRBJ1-4; D possibly corresponds to TRBD1 (5 bases). The CDR3 totals 17 residues. Trimming removed 0 bases at V and 8 bases at J, with 19 bases between. Germline V gene lookup returns CDR1 LGHNA and CDR2 YSLEER. CDR3 sequence reads: CASSQDLGDRSPEKLFF. CDR3 in DNA: TGCGCCAGCAGCCAAGATTTAGGGGATCGATCCCCGGAAAAACTGTTTTTT.

The sample holds one count of this clone. V usage is TRBV18 and J usage is TRBJ1-1; perhaps TRBD1 as D (6 bases). Between the trimmed V and J ends, which lost 5 bases and 0 bases, there was a span of 10 bases. CDR3 length equals 14 residues. Per germline, CDR1 KGHSH and CDR2 LQKENI. This CDR3 reads CASSSQGMNTEAFF. The DNA for the CDR3 is TGTGCCAGCTCATCACAGGGCATGAACACTGAAGCTTTCTTT.

This clone was seen only a few times. The chain uses TRBV27 and TRBJ2-4; the D gene could be TRBD1 or TRBD2 (5 bases each). Germline CDR1 MNHEY, CDR2 SMNVEV (reference sequence). The CDR3 is 15 amino acids. V lost 4 bases and J lost 0, with 10 bases in between. As DNA, the CDR3 is TGTGCCAGCAGTTCATTCGGGACAGCCAAAAACATTCAGTACTTC. Encoded protein: CASSSFGTAKNIQYF.

V and J are TRBV27 and TRBJ1-2; D uncertain. CDR1 is MNHEY and CDR2 is SMNVEV in the germline V gene (reference sequence). The CDR3 runs 13 residues. Trimming pared 0 bases from V and 5 bases from J, leaving 7 bases between. The CDR3: CASSLSAEYGYTF. CDR3 nucleotide sequence: TGTGCCAGCAGTTTATCGGCAGAATATGGCTACACCTTC.

This clone was seen a few times. The chain has TRBV5-1 and TRBJ1-1; a weak D match, TRBD1 (6 bases). V lost 4 bases and J lost 1, with 11 bases in between. The CDR3 is made up of 14 amino acids. Germline loops: CDR1 SGHRS, CDR2 YFSETQ. CDR3 coding DNA: TGCGCCAGCAGCCCGGGGGCCAAGAACACTGAAGCTTTCTTT. Translated, it gives CASSPGAKNTEAFF.

Only one count was recorded for this clone. This sequence joins TRBV20-1 and TRBJ1-1, with D perhaps matching TRBD1 (5 bases). The CDR3 sequence is 12 residues long. CDR1 is DFQATT and CDR2 is SNEGSKA in the germline V gene (reference sequence). Deletions cut 3 bases from V and 6 bases from J, with 11 bases between. CDR3 loop: CSASIRGAEAFF. CDR3 nucleotide sequence: TGCAGTGCTAGTATCCGGGGGGCTGAAGCTTTCTTT.

V usage is TRBV28 and J usage is TRBJ1-2, with a tentative D call TRBD1 (6 bases). CDR1 MDHEN and CDR2 SYDVKM come from the germline V gene. The CDR3 covers 14 residues. V was pared by 7 bases and J by 4 bases, with 16 bases between. The CDR3 spells CASINGGGFYGYTF. CDR3 nucleotide sequence: TGTGCCAGCATTAACGGGGGCGGGTTCTATGGCTACACCTTC.